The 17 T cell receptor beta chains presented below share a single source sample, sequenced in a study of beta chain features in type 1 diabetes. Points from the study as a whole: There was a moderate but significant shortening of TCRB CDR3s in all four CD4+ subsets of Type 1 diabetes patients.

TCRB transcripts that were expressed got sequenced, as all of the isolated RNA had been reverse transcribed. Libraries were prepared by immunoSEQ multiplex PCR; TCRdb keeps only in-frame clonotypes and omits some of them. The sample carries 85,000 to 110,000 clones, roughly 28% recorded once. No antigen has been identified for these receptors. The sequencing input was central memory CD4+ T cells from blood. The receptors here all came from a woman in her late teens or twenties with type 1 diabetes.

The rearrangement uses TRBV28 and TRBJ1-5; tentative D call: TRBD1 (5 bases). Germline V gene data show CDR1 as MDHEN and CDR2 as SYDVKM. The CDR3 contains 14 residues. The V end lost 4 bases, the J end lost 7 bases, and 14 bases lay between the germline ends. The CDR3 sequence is CASSYQGVGQPQHF. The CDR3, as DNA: TGTGCCAGCAGTTACCAGGGTGTGGGCCAGCCCCAGCATTTT.

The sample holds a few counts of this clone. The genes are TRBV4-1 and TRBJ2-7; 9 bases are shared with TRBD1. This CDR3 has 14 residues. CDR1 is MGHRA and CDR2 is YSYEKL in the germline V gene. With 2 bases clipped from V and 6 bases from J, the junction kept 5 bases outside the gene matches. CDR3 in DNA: TGCGCCAGCAGCCAACCGGGACAGGGTGGCGAGCAGTACTTC. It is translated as CASSQPGQGGEQYF.

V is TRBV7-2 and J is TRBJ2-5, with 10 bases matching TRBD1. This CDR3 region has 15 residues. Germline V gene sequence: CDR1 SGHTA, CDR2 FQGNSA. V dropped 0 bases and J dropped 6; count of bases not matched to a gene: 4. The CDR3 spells CASSLAGTGVKTQYF. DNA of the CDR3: TGTGCCAGCAGCTTAGCAGGGACAGGGGTGAAGACCCAGTACTTC.

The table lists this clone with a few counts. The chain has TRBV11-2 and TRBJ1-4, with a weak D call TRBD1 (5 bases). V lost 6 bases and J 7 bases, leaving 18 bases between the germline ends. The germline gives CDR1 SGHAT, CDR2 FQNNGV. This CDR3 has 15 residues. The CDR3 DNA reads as TGTGCCAGCAGTAGAACCGGGACTCGGGGTGAAAAACTGTTTTTT. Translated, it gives CASSRTGTRGEKLFF.

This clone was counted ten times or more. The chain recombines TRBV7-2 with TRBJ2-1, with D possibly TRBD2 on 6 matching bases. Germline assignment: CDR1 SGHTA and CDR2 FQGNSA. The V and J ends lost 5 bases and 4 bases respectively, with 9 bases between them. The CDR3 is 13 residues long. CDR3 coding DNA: TGTGCCAGCAGCCGCCGGGAGTACAATGAGCAGTTCTTC. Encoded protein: CASSRREYNEQFF.

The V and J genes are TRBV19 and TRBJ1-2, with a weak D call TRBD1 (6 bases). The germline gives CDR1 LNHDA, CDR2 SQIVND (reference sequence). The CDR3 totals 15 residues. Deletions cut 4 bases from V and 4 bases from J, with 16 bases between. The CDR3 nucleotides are TGTGCCAGTAGTACGCCCGGACAGCCCGCCTATGGCTACACCTTC. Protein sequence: CASSTPGQPAYGYTF.

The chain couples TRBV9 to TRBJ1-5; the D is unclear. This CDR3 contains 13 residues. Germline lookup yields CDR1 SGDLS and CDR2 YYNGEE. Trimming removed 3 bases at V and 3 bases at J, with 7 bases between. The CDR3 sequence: CASSGSTNQPQHF. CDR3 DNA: TGTGCCAGCAGCGGGAGCACCAATCAGCCCCAGCATTTT. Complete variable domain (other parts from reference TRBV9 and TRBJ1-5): DSGVTQTPKHLITATGQRVTLRCSPRSGDLSVYWYQQSLDQGLQFLIQYYNGEERAKGNILERFSAQQFPDLHSELNLSSLELGDSALYFCASSGSTNQPQHFGDGTRLSIL.

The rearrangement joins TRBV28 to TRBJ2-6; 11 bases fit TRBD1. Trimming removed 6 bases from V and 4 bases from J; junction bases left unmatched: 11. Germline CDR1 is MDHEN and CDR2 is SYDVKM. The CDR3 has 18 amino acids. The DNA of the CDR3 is TGTGCCAGCAGGCTCCTCGGACAGGGGGCCGAGGGGGCCAACGTCCTGACTTTC. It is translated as CASRLLGQGAEGANVLTF.

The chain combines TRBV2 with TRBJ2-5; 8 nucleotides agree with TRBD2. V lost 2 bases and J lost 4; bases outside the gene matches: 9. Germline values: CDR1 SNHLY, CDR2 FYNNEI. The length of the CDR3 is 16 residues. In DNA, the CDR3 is TGTGCCAGCAGTGAATCGGGGGGGTCCTCGAGAGAGACCCAGTACTTC. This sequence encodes CASSESGGSSRETQYF.

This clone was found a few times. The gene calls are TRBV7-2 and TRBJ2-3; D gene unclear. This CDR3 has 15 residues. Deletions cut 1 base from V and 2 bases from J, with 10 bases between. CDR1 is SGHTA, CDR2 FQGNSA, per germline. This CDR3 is CASSLEARPTDTQYF. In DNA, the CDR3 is TGTGCCAGCAGCTTAGAGGCTAGGCCCACAGATACGCAGTATTTT.

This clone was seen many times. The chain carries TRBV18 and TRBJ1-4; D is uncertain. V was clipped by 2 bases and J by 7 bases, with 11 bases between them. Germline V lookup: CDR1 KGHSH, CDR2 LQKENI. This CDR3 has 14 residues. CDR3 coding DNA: TGTGCCAGCTCACCAATGGGTGGGCGTGAAAAACTGTTTTTT. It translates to CASSPMGGREKLFF. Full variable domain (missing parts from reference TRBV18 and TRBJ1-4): NAGVMQNPRHLVRRRGQEARLRCSPMKGHSHVYWYRQLPEEGLKFMVYLQKENIIDESGMPKERFSAEFPKEGPSILRIQQVVRGDSAAYFCASSPMGGREKLFFGSGTQLSVL.

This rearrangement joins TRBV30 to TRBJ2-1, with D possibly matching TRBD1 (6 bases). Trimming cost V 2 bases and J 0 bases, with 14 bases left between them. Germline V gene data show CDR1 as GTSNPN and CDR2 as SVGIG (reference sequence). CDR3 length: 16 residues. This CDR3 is CAWSMGRGSSYNEQFF. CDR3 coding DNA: TGTGCCTGGAGTATGGGAAGGGGGAGCTCCTACAATGAGCAGTTCTTC.

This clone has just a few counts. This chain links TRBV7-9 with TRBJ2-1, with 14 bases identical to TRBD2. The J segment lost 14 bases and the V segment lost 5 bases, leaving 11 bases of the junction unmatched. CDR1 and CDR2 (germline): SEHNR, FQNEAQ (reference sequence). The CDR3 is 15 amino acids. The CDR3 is CASSQTGLAGGREFF. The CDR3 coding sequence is TGTGCCAGCAGCCAAACAGGACTAGCGGGAGGCCGAGAGTTCTTC. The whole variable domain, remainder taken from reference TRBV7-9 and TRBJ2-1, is DTGVSQNPRHKITKRGQNVTFRCDPISEHNRLYWYRQTLGQGPEFLTYFQNEAQLEKSRLLSDRFSAERPKGSFSTLEIQRTEQGDSAMYLCASSQTGLAGGREFFGPGTRLTVL.

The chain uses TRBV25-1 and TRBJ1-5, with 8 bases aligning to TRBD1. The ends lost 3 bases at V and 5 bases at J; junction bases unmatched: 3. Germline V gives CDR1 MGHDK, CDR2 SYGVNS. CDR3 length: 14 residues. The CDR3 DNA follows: TGTGCCAGCAGTGACCGACAGGGGTATCAGCCCCAGCATTTT. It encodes CASSDRQGYQPQHF.

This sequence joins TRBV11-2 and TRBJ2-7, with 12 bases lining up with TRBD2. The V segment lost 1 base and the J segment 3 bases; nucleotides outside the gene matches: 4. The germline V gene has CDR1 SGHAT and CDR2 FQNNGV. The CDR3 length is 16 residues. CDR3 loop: CASSLGTSGMFYEQYF. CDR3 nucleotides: TGTGCCAGCAGCTTAGGGACTAGCGGGATGTTCTACGAGCAGTACTTC. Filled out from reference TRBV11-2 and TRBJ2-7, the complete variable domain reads EAGVAQSPRYKIIEKRQSVAFWCNPISGHATLYWYQQILGQGPKLLIQFQNNGVVDDSQLPKDRFSAERLKGVDSTLKIQPAKLEDSAVYLCASSLGTSGMFYEQYFGPGTRLTVT.

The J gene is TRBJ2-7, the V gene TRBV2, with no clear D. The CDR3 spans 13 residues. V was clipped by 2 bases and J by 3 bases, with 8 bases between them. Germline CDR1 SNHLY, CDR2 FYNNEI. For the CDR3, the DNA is TGTGCCAGCAGTGAATCTTGGAACTACGAGCAGTACGTC. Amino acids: CASSESWNYEQYV.

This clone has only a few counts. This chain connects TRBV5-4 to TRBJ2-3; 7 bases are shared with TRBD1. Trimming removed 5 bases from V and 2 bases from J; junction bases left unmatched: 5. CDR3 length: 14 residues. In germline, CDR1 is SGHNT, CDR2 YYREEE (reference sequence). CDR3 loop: CASSPGQDTDTQYF. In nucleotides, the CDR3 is TGTGCCAGCAGTCCCGGACAGGACACAGATACGCAGTATTTT.